This T cell receptor beta chain was sequenced for a study of T cell repertoires in ileal Crohn's disease. Study at large: From the surgical specimen's inflamed ileum, biopsies were taken as M0. Study conclusions and caveats: High-frequency clones were more common in sorted CD8 than CD4 cells. Active smokers at surgery had more clonal expansions than non-smokers.

As concerns this clone: Its cognate antigen is unknown.

TCRdb's copy holds only in-frame clones and misses some; the assay was immunoSEQ multiplex PCR. This sample has 13,000 or so clones; over 75% occur once, and the top ten carry 14%. CDR1 and CDR2 (germline): MNHEY, SVGAGI. The V and J ends lost 0 bases and 4 bases respectively, with 10 bases between them. The CDR3 length is 15 residues. Regarding time point: inflamed ileum from the surgical specimen. This sequence was found in an adult with Crohn's disease. Sequenced: ileal tissue. J is TRBJ1-3 and V is TRBV6-5; tentatively, D is TRBD1 (5 bases). The CDR3 protein is CASSYSGVSGNTIYF. Here the CDR3 DNA reads TGTGCCAGCAGTTACTCGGGGGTTTCCGGAAACACCATATATTTT.